This T cell receptor (beta chain) was sequenced in a study of CD4 and CD8 cells across lung adenocarcinoma regions. Localized lung adenocarcinoma, a non-small cell lung cancer, affected the donors. A single record per CDR3 protein comes from TCRdb applying MiXCR to the PCR reads. The sample consists of roughly 10,000 distinct CDR3 sequences, around 51% of them appearing once. Germline V gene data show CDR1 as WSHSY and CDR2 as SAAADI. The CDR3 has 13 residues. This receptor was obtained from a male donor with lung adenocarcinoma. The CD4 and CD8 labels of this study may be unreliable. J is TRBJ2-1 and V is TRBV10-2; D ambiguous. The DNA end is a closer match to TRBJ2-7, so the J assignment may be wrong. The sequencing input was CD4+ T cells from the margin of a lung tumor. This CDR3 reads CASSESRSYEQYF. CDR3 bases: TGCGCCAGCAGTGAGTCACGGTCCTACGAGCAGTACTTC.